This T cell receptor (beta chain) was captured in a study of OX40 agonist ivuxolimab in advanced cancers. Study at large: People who had prior anti-PD-1, anti-PD-L1 or anti-CTLA-4 therapy could take part, and 35% to 50% had some. There were three patients with partial responses, one having hepatocellular carcinoma and two cutaneous melanoma. Findings of the study overall: Partial responders receiving 0.1-3.0 mg/kg showed among the lowest clonal expansion. At 0.1 to 3.0 mg/kg and by week 6, clonal expansion occurred in CD4+ and CD8+ blood T cells.

CDR1 is SGDLS, CDR2 YYNGEE, per germline. This CDR3 has 16 residues. Trimming at V came to 4 bases and at J to 5 bases, leaving 12 bases not matched to a gene. This clone was counted once. Its target is not known. The table came from immunoSEQ multiplex PCR; TCRdb's copy has only in-frame clones and leaves some out. Of approximately 76,000 clones listed, roughly nine tenths are singletons. J is TRBJ1-1 and V is TRBV9; 9 bases fit TRBD1. The sequence derives from an adult with an advanced solid tumor such as melanoma, head and neck, liver or kidney cancer. Sample: CD4+ or CD8+ T cells sorted from blood, taken in a trial of the OX40 agonist ivuxolimab. DNA for the CDR3: TGTGCCAGCAGCCCGAGGCTCGGGACAGGGAGGACTGAAGCTTTCTTT. It is translated as CASSPRLGTGRTEAFF. Full variable domain (outside the CDR3, taken from reference TRBV9 and TRBJ1-1): DSGVTQTPKHLITATGQRVTLRCSPRSGDLSVYWYQQSLDQGLQFLIQYYNGEERAKGNILERFSAQQFPDLHSELNLSSLELGDSALYFCASSPRLGTGRTEAFFGQGTRLTVV.